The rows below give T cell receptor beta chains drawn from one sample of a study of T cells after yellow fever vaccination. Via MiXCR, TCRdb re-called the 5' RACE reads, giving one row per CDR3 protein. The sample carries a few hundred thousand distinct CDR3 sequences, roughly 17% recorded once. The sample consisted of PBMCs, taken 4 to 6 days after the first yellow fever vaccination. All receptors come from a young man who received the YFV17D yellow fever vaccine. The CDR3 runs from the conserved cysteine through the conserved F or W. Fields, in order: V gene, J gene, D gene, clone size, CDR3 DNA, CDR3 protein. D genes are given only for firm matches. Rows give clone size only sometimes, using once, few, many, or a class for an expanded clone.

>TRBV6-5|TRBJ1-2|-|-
TGTGCCAGCAGTTACTCAGCCGGATTCTCCTATGGCTACACCTTC
CASSYSAGFSYGYTF
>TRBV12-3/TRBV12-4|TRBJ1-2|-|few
TGTGCCAGCAGTTTATCGGTCGCTAGCGGCTACACCTTC
CASSLSVASGYTF
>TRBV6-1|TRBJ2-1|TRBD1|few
TGTGCCAGCAGTGAAGCGGCAGGGGGTCTCCTTGGTGAGCAGTTCTTC
CASSEAAGGLLGEQFF
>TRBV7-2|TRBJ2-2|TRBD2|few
TGTGCCAGCAGCTTAGCGAGGATTAGCGGGGGGAAGAACGGGGAGCTGTTTTTT
CASSLARISGGKNGELFF
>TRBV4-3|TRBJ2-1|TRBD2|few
TGCGCCAGCGCACGGATCGGGGGGGGTGGTAATAACAATGAGCAGTTCTTC
CASARIGGGGNNNEQFF
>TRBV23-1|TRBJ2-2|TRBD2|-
TGCGCCAGCATTAGCGGGGGGGCGACTGTCGGGGAGCTGTTTTTT
CASISGGATVGELFF
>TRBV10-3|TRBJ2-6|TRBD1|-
TGTGCCATCAGCCCCGGACAGGGGGCGGGTGGGGCCAACGTCCTGACTTTC
CAISPGQGAGGANVLTF
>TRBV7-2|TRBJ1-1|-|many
TGTGCCAGCAGCTTAGGGGCAGGGATGAACACTGAAGCTTTCTTT
CASSLGAGMNTEAFF
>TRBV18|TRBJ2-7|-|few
TGTGCCAGCTCACCACGATCGGGCACGAAAAACGAGCAGTACTTC
CASSPRSGTKNEQYF
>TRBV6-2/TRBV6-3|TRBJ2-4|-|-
TGTGCCGGACCGACGGGTTCCAAAAACATTCAGTACTTC
CAGPTGSKNIQYF
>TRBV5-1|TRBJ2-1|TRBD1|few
TGCGCCAGCAGCTTGGGACAGGGGGCCCCCTACAATGAGCAGTTCTTC
CASSLGQGAPYNEQFF
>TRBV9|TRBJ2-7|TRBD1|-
TGTGCCAGCAGCGTCCACCCCGGGACAGGGAATCACGAGCAGTACTTC
CASSVHPGTGNHEQYF
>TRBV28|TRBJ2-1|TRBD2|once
TGTGCCAGCAGTTTTCTCCGGGGGGGCAGAGATGAGCAGTTCTTC
CASSFLRGGRDEQFF
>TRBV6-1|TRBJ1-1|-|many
TGTGCCAGCAGTGAACGGGAAAACACTGAAGCTTTCTTT
CASSERENTEAFF
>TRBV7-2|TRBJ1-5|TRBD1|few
TGTGCCAGCAGCTCTCAGGGGGCGCGTACTCAGCCCCAGCATTTT
CASSSQGARTQPQHF
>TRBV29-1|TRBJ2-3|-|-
TGCAGCGTTGATTTTCAGGGAACAGATACGCAGTATTTT
CSVDFQGTDTQYF
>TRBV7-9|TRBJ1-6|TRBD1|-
TGTGCCAGCAGCTTTACAGGGGTAGGGGATTCACCCCTCCACTTT
CASSFTGVGDSPLHF
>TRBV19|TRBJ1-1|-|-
TGTGCCAGTAGTTTCGACGGGGAGACCACTCGTTATGAAGCTTTCTTT
CASSFDGETTRYEAFF
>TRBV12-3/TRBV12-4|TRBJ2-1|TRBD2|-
TGTGCCAGCACTCTAGCGGGGGGGCCCAATGAGCAGTTCTTC
CASTLAGGPNEQFF
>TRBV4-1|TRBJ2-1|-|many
TGTGCCAGCAGCCAAAACAATGAGCAGTTCTTC
CASSQNNEQFF
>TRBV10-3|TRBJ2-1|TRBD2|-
TGTGCCATCAGTGCCCAGCGGGGGGGCGGAGATGAGCAGTTCTTC
CAISAQRGGGDEQFF
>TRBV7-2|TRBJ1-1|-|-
TGTGCCAGCAGCTTACTCGACAGGAACACTGAAGCTTTCTTT
CASSLLDRNTEAFF
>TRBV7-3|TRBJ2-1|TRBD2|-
TGTGCCAGCAGCTTGGGAGGGGTGGCGGGGGGCTACAATGAGCAGTTCTTC
CASSLGGVAGGYNEQFF
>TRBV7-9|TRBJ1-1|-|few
TGTGCCAGCAGCCTAGGGGTTACGGATGAAGCTTTCTTT
CASSLGVTDEAFF
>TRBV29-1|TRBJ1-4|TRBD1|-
TGCAGCGTTGATGCCGGGACAGGGAATGAAAAACTGTTTTTT
CSVDAGTGNEKLFF
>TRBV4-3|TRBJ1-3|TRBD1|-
TGCGCCAGCAGCCAAGTAGAGGGACAGGGGGCGAACTCTGGAAACACCATATATTTT
CASSQVEGQGANSGNTIYF
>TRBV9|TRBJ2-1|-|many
TGTGCCAGCAGCGTAGGGGACTACAATGAGCAGTTCTTC
CASSVGDYNEQFF
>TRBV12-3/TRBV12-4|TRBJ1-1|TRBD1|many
TGTGCCAGCACCGACGGACAGGGCTACACTGAAGCTTTCTTT
CASTDGQGYTEAFF
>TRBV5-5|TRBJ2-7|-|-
TGTGCCAGCAGCTGGGGGTTAGGGCCTGGAAACGAGCAGTACTTC
CASSWGLGPGNEQYF
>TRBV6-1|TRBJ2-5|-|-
TGTGCCAGCAGTCCCTGGGTAGGGCTCGAGACCCAGTACTTC
CASSPWVGLETQYF
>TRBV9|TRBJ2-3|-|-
TGTGCCAGCAGCGCTCCCAGGGGATTGGGCACAGATACGCAGTATTTT
CASSAPRGLGTDTQYF
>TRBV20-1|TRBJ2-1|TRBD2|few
TGCAGTGCAACGAGCGGGGGGGTTAATGAGCAGTTCTTC
CSATSGGVNEQFF
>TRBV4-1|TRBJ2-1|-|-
TGCGCCAGCAGCCCCCATACGGGGCCCGAGCAGTTCTTC
CASSPHTGPEQFF
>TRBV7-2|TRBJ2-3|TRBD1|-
TGTGCCAGCAGCTCGACCGCGGGGACAGGGTGGACAGATACGCAGTATTTT
CASSSTAGTGWTDTQYF
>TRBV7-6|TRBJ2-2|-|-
TGTGCCAGCCTTGACAGGGGAGGGTCCTTACCCGGGAACACCGGGGAGCTGTTTTTT
CASLDRGGSLPGNTGELFF
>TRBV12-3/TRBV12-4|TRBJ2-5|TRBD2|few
TGTGCCAGCAGTTTTCCCGGGACTAGCGGCCCTAAAGAGACCCAGTACTTC
CASSFPGTSGPKETQYF
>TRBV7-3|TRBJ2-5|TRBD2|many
TGTGCCAGCAGCTTAAAGCGGGGGGATCACCAAGAGACCCAGTACTTC
CASSLKRGDHQETQYF
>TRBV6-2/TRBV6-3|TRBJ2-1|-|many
TGTGCCAGCAGACGGGACGGGAGCAATGAGCAGTTCTTC
CASRRDGSNEQFF
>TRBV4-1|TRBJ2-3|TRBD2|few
TGCGCCAGCAGCTATCGTAGCGGGGGCCGTAGCACAGATACGCAGTATTTT
CASSYRSGGRSTDTQYF
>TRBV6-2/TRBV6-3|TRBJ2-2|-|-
TGTGCCACCGCCCCGGGACGGACCGGGGAGCTGTTTTTT
CATAPGRTGELFF
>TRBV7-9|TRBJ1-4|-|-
TGTGCCACCCGATATGCAACTAATGAAAAACTGTTTTTT
CATRYATNEKLFF
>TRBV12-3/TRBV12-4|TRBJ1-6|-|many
TGTGCCAGCAGTCGGACGGCTGAAGGGTCACCCCTCCACTTT
CASSRTAEGSPLHF
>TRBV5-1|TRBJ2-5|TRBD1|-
TGCGCCAGCAGCTTGGGGACAGGGGTTTACCAAGAGACCCAGTACTTC
CASSLGTGVYQETQYF
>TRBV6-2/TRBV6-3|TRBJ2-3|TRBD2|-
TGTGCCAGCAGTTACTCAGCGGGGGGGCTCGAAGATACGCAGTATTTT
CASSYSAGGLEDTQYF
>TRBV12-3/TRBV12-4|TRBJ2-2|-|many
TGTGCCAGCAGTTTTGACTCGGGTTACACCGGGGAGCTGTTTTTT
CASSFDSGYTGELFF
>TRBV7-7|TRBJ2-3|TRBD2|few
TGTGCCAGCAGCCCCCGCGCCGGACTAGCGGGAGATACGCAGTATTTT
CASSPRAGLAGDTQYF
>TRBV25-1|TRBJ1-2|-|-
TGTGCCAGCAGTGAATTGATAGCTAACTATGGCTACACCTTC
CASSELIANYGYTF
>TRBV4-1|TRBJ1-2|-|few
TGCGCCAGCAGCCAAGCCAACAGGGCTGGCTACACCTTC
CASSQANRAGYTF
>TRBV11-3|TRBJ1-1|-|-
TGTGCCAGCAGCTTAGATGGGGTTACAGGGGAAGCTTTCTTT
CASSLDGVTGEAFF
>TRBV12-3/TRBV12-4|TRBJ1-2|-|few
TGTGCCAGCAGTCCCTCGGCCCTAAACTATGGCTACACCTTC
CASSPSALNYGYTF
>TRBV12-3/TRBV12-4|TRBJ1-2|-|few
TGTGCCAGCAGTTTCTTTGCGGTTGGCTACACCTTC
CASSFFAVGYTF
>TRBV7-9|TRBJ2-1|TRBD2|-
TGTGCCAGCAGCAGTCGAACAGCGGGGGGAGACAATGAGCAGTTCTTC
CASSSRTAGGDNEQFF
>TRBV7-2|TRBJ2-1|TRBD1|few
TGTGCCAGCAGCTTGGCCGGGACAGGAGGATGGGATGAGCAGTTCTTC
CASSLAGTGGWDEQFF
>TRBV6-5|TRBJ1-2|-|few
TGTGCCAGCAGTACACCTCGGGTTGCAGGAAATGGCTACACCTTC
CASSTPRVAGNGYTF